A single T cell receptor (beta chain) is shown here with its context. Its specificity is not known. J lost 4 bases, V lost 5 bases, and 5 bases had no gene match. Germline V gene sequence: CDR1 DFQATT, CDR2 SNEGSKA (reference sequence). CDR3 length equals 13 residues. The TCR beta library used iRepertoire HTBI primers with Arm-PCR amplification of CDR3. MiXCR, run by TCRdb on the multiplex PCR reads, gives a single entry per CDR3 protein. The data contain a few hundred thousand distinct CDR3 sequences, around 20% of them seen just once; the ten biggest clones take up roughly 13%. Time point in this sample: persistent/refractory GD, antithyroid drugs over 5 years with positive TRAb. PBMCs were the source of the RNA used for TCR sequencing. Criteria from the American Thyroid Association guidelines were applied to diagnose Graves' disease. An endocrinology unit in Xi'an, China, supplied the patients. This sample is part of a study of regulatory T cells in long-lasting Graves disease.

Study results and caveats: New patients shared fewer public clonotypes (more than 850) than persistent patients did (more than 2,500). TCR diversity in persistent Graves' patients was below that of newly diagnosed ones.

The rearrangement joins TRBV20-1 to TRBJ2-1, with 7 bases that match TRBD1. This clonotype was sampled from a female donor with Graves disease. Sequencing was performed on peripheral blood mononuclear cells (PBMCs), taken when the disease was refractory, from a patient treated with antithyroid drugs. The CDR3 coding sequence is TGCAGTGCTCGCCGGGACAGATACAATGAGCAGTTCTTC. Its translation: CSARRDRYNEQFF.